This paragraph covers one T cell receptor (beta chain) sequence. Antigen: not known. Unique molecular identifiers were used to barcode this TCRbeta library. TCRdb re-analysed the PCR reads in MiXCR, keeping a single row per CDR3 protein. Of hundreds of thousands of distinct CDR3 sequences detected, 15% to 20% appear once; the ten largest clones hold around 38%. This specimen belongs to a study of T-cell reconstitution after alpha-beta-depleted transplantation in children. Study-level points and caveats: It was surviving recipient T cells and thymic progenitors that gave some patients high TCRbeta diversity at day 60. By about two months after transplant, alpha-beta T cells reportedly arose from several hundred graft clones that had expanded. Among T cells one year after transplant, newly produced cells accounted for most counts and diversity.

The sequence was collected from a male patient under 10 years old who had a stem cell transplant for acute lymphoblastic leukemia, so the T cells may come from the graft donor. The source material was PBMCs, mostly from graft donor cells, sampled 360 days after TCRalphabeta/CD19-depleted stem cell transplant.

CDR3 residues: CASSWTGDNQPQHF. CDR3 sequence (DNA): TGTGCCAGCAGCTGGACAGGGGACAATCAGCCCCAGCATTTT. This rearrangement joins TRBV12-3 or TRBV12-4 to TRBJ1-5; 9 bases map to TRBD1. The CDR3 covers 14 residues. Trimming removed 6 bases from V and 3 bases from J; junction bases left unmatched: 3.